This is a list of T cell receptor beta chains from one sample in a study of T cells in Graves' hyperthyroidism and ophthalmopathy. TCRdb called the multiplex PCR reads again in MiXCR, with one record for every CDR3 protein. The table has about 740,000 distinct CDR3 sequences, less than 15% seen once. Sequencing input: blood. The receptor source for this set is a woman aged 18-30 years with Graves' hyperthyroidism. The CDR3 runs from the conserved cysteine through the conserved F or W. D genes are given only for firm matches. Part of the rows lack a size; the others show once, few, many or a class for expanded clones.

CASSAAVNTGELFF | TGTGCCAGCAGCGCGGCGGTTAACACCGGGGAGCTGTTTTTT | TRBJ2-2 | TRBV9 | few | .
CSVVRGFVFPCSQPQHF | TGCAGCGTTGTGCGGGGATTTGTGTTCCCCTGCAGTCAGCCCCAGCATTTT | TRBJ1-5 | TRBV29-1 | . | .
CASSYSGVSGNTIYF | TGTGCCAGCAGTTACTCGGGGGTCTCTGGAAACACCATATATTTT | TRBJ1-3 | TRBV6-5 | many | .
CASRRLNTEAFF | TGTGCCAGCAGGAGACTGAACACTGAAGCTTTCTTT | TRBJ1-1 | TRBV7-9 | many | .
CASSDRQWFGYEQYF | TGTGCCAGCAGCGACCGACAGTGGTTTGGCTACGAGCAGTACTTC | TRBJ2-7 | TRBV12-3/TRBV12-4 | . | .
CASHLRGGLVYEQYF | TGTGCCAGCCACCTTCGGGGGGGACTAGTCTACGAGCAGTACTTC | TRBJ2-7 | TRBV19 | few | TRBD2
CASSSNRGGYGYTF | TGTGCCAGCAGTTCAAACCGAGGGGGCTATGGCTACACCTTC | TRBJ1-2 | TRBV27 | . | .
CAWNYDRVYGELFF | TGTGCCTGGAACTATGACAGGGTATACGGGGAGCTGTTTTTT | TRBJ2-2 | TRBV30 | few | TRBD1
CASSDRVGIHQPQHF | TGTGCCAGCAGTGACAGGGTCGGTATACATCAGCCCCAGCATTTT | TRBJ1-5 | TRBV27 | many | TRBD1
CASSLALGLETQYF | TGTGCCAGCAGCTTAGCCCTGGGTCTGGAGACCCAGTACTTC | TRBJ2-5 | TRBV7-9 | many | .
CASSAGRNYGYTF | TGTGCCAGCAGTGCTGGCAGGAACTATGGCTACACCTTC | TRBJ1-2 | TRBV2 | few | .
CASSKGQVENEAFF | TGTGCCAGCAGTAAGGGACAGGTGGAAAATGAAGCTTTCTTT | TRBJ1-1 | TRBV2 | many | TRBD1
CASSFTHTGGVAKPLHF | TGTGCCAGCAGTTTCACCCACACAGGGGGGGTCGCGAAACCCCTCCACTTT | TRBJ1-6 | TRBV12-3/TRBV12-4 | many | TRBD1
CASSQGAGKNIQHF | TGTGCCAGCAGCCAGGGGGCCGGCAAAAACATTCAGCACTTC | TRBJ2-4 | TRBV2 | . | TRBD1
CASSRDSNYGYTF | TGTGCCAGCAGTCGGGACAGCAACTATGGCTACACCTTC | TRBJ1-2 | TRBV6-1 | many | TRBD1
CASSLLHAPVNEQFF | TGTGCCAGCAGCTTACTCCACGCCCCGGTCAATGAGCAGTTCTTC | TRBJ2-1 | TRBV11-2 | many | .
CASSSRDPQQIDIQYF | TGTGCCAGCAGTTCCCGGGATCCTCAACAAATAGACATTCAGTACTTC | TRBJ2-4 | TRBV28 | many | .
CASSFRPSNQPQHF | TGTGCCAGCAGTTTCCGACCGTCAAATCAGCCCCAGCATTTT | TRBJ1-5 | TRBV12-3/TRBV12-4 | many | .
CASTVGTGVDEQFF | TGTGCCAGCACAGTCGGGACAGGGGTCGATGAGCAGTTCTTC | TRBJ2-1 | TRBV27 | few | TRBD1
CASSQEPQGAPGVNTIYF | TGCGCCAGCAGCCAAGAGCCACAGGGGGCGCCCGGCGTGAACACCATATATTTT | TRBJ1-3 | TRBV4-1 | . | TRBD1
CASSSARWEQFF | TGTGCCAGCAGTTCGGCCCGTTGGGAGCAGTTCTTC | TRBJ2-1 | TRBV6-5 | . | .
CASSNTTGGQPQHF | TGTGCCAGCAGTAATACGACAGGGGGCCAGCCCCAGCATTTT | TRBJ1-5 | TRBV12-3/TRBV12-4 | many | TRBD1
CASSFGVRTDTQYF | TGTGCCAGCAGTTTTGGGGTCCGGACAGATACGCAGTATTTT | TRBJ2-3 | TRBV27 | . | .
CASSTTGLARYNEQFF | TGTGCCAGCAGCACCACGGGACTAGCTCGCTACAATGAGCAGTTCTTC | TRBJ2-1 | TRBV7-9 | few | TRBD2
CASRGTGVSSPLHF | TGTGCCAGCAGGGGAACAGGGGTTTCTTCACCCCTCCACTTT | TRBJ1-6 | TRBV2 | . | TRBD1
CASSQVWASGISSYEQYF | TGCGCCAGCAGCCAAGTTTGGGCTAGCGGGATTTCCTCGTACGAGCAGTACTTC | TRBJ2-7 | TRBV4-3 | . | TRBD2
CASSPMQGVKAKNIQYF | TGTGCCAGTAGCCCGATGCAGGGGGTTAAAGCCAAAAACATTCAGTACTTC | TRBJ2-4 | TRBV19 | few | TRBD1
CASLQEGSGLDEQFF | TGTGCCAGCCTCCAGGAGGGTAGCGGGCTGGATGAGCAGTTCTTC | TRBJ2-1 | TRBV11-2 | many | TRBD2
CAWSTHSSPPAFF | TGTGCCTGGAGTACCCACTCCTCTCCCCCAGCTTTCTTT | TRBJ1-1 | TRBV30 | many | .
CASSLLQAPYEQYF | TGTGCCAGCAGCCTCCTACAGGCCCCCTACGAGCAGTACTTC | TRBJ2-7 | TRBV3-1 | . | .